These 26 T cell receptor beta chains came from one sample sequenced in a study of CXCR3-negative and CXCR3-positive naive CD8 T cells. No antigens are known for them. General study points: Researchers report that CXCR3-positive naive cells carry more hydrophobic TRB CDR3s than CXCR3-negative naive cells.

Through 5' RACE with UMI labels, the TRB cDNA libraries were prepared. From its re-call of the 5' RACE reads, TCRdb lists each CDR3 protein once, without DNA. This sample's table has about 150,000 distinct CDR3 sequences. The sample was naive CXCR3+ CD8+ T cells from blood. Noted subset: CD45RO-CCR7+CD27+CD95- naive CD8+ T cells expressing CXCR3 (TNR3+). All receptors come from a human donor in good health. Some clones in this sample may be carry-over from other donors' samples.

CDR3 sequence reads: CASSSKVPLTTGQFF. This sequence joins TRBV6-6 and TRBJ2-1. CDR1 is MNHNY and CDR2 is SVGAGI in the germline V gene (reference sequence). This CDR3 comprises 15 residues.

The chain carries TRBV29-1 and TRBJ2-7; TCRdb picks TRBD1, but there is no DNA to check that call. CDR1 is SQVTM, CDR2 ANQGSEA, per germline. The CDR3 is 12 amino acids. This CDR3 reads CSVEKQGNEQYF.

CDR3 region: CASSLVQADWKAGVEQFF. The genes are TRBV7-7 and TRBJ2-1; the D call of TRBD2 rests on TCRdb alone, since no DNA is present to check it. Per the germline V gene, CDR1 is SSHAT and CDR2 is FNYEAQ (reference sequence). The CDR3 consists of 18 residues.

This sequence joins TRBV4-3 and TRBJ2-1; TCRdb reports TRBD2, a call that lacks DNA to check it against. Per the germline V gene, CDR1 is LGHNA and CDR2 is YSLEER. The CDR3 extends over 16 amino acids. The CDR3 sequence: CASSYDLSGGYNEQFF.

The chain links TRBV12-3 or TRBV12-4 to TRBJ1-1; TCRdb picks TRBD1, but there is no DNA to check that call. The CDR3 has 14 residues. CDR3 in amino acids: CASSFAGQNTEAFF.

The V gene is TRBV19, the J gene TRBJ1-5; there is no DNA to check the TCRdb D call of TRBD1. This CDR3 is built from 16 residues. Germline values: CDR1 LNHDA, CDR2 SQIVND (reference sequence). Here the CDR3 reads CASSIVPGGGNQPQHF.

The V gene is TRBV11-2, the J gene TRBJ2-1; without DNA, the TCRdb call of TRBD2 cannot be checked. The V gene's germline CDR1 is SGHAT and CDR2 FQNNGV. This CDR3 spans 16 amino acids. The chain's CDR3 is CASSSRLAGGLNEQFF. Combining the CDR3 with reference TRBV11-2 and TRBJ2-1 gives the whole variable domain EAGVAQSPRYKIIEKRQSVAFWCNPISGHATLYWYQQILGQGPKLLIQFQNNGVVDDSQLPKDRFSAERLKGVDSTLKIQPAKLEDSAVYLCASSSRLAGGLNEQFFGPGTRLTVL.

The J gene is TRBJ2-5, the V gene TRBV5-4; checking the TCRdb D call of TRBD2 is not possible without DNA. This CDR3 spans 15 amino acids. Germline CDR1 and CDR2: SGHNT and YYREEE (reference sequence). The CDR3 loop is CASSSRGSGPETQYF.

The chain joins TRBV29-1 to TRBJ1-2. CDR3 size: 15 residues. Germline V lookup: CDR1 SQVTM, CDR2 ANQGSEA. This CDR3 is CSAYEYREGTYGYTF.

The chain couples TRBV10-3 to TRBJ2-1; absent DNA, TCRdb's TRBD2 call cannot be checked. Per the germline V gene, CDR1 is ENHRY and CDR2 is SYGVKD. The length of the CDR3 is 15 residues. CDR3 region: CAISDVDSGLSEQFF.

The V and J genes are TRBV7-3 and TRBJ2-2; the D call of TRBD1 rests on TCRdb alone, since no DNA is present to check it. The CDR3 sequence is 15 residues long. Germline values: CDR1 SGHTA, CDR2 FQGTGA. The CDR3 region is CASSLGTANTGELFF.

This chain links TRBV27 with TRBJ2-3; TCRdb selects TRBD1, and the lack of DNA leaves this call unchecked. The CDR3 runs 15 residues. The germline CDR1 and CDR2 sequences are MNHEY and SMNVEV (reference sequence). The CDR3 is CASSLYRPSTDTQYF.

The V gene is TRBV28, the J gene TRBJ1-1; TCRdb outputs TRBD1, but without DNA this stays unchecked. Germline CDR1 MDHEN, CDR2 SYDVKM. This CDR3 comprises 14 residues. The CDR3 loop is CASSSGPPSTEAFF.

V gene TRBV11-1 combines with J gene TRBJ2-7. The CDR3 length is 14 residues. Germline V gives CDR1 SGHAT, CDR2 FQDESV (reference sequence). The CDR3: CASRSDRGSYEQYF. Complete variable domain (other parts from reference TRBV11-1 and TRBJ2-7): EAEVAQSPRYKITEKSQAVAFWCDPISGHATLYWYRQILGQGPELLVQFQDESVVDDSQLPKDRFSAERLKGVDSTLKIQPAELGDSAMYLCASRSDRGSYEQYFGPGTRLTVT.

V usage is TRBV7-2 and J usage is TRBJ2-4; TCRdb's D call, TRBD1, is unchecked because there is no DNA. The CDR3 has 14 amino acids. The germline CDR1 and CDR2 sequences are SGHTA and FQGNSA. The CDR3 is CASSLQGVGDIQYF.

The chain links TRBV30 to TRBJ2-1; TCRdb's D call, TRBD1, is unchecked because there is no DNA. There are 15 residues in the CDR3. Germline CDR1 and CDR2: GTSNPN and SVGIG (reference sequence). CDR3 residues: CAWSVLGRDANEQFF.

The chain combines TRBV6-2 or TRBV6-3 with TRBJ2-1. CDR1 and CDR2 from the germline V gene are MNHEY and SVGEGT. There are 15 residues in the CDR3. This CDR3 is CASSSYGGPYNEQFF.

The rearrangement links TRBV7-9 to TRBJ2-7; the D call from TCRdb, TRBD1, cannot be confirmed without DNA. CDR1 SEHNR and CDR2 FQNEAQ come from the germline V gene (reference sequence). CDR3 length: 15 amino acids. The CDR3 protein is CASSSNRAVTYEQYF.

This chain uses TRBV20-1 with TRBJ1-1. Per germline, CDR1 DFQATT and CDR2 SNEGSKA (reference sequence). CDR3 length: 11 amino acids. CDR3 in amino acids: CSARMNTEAFF.

This chain links TRBV15 with TRBJ2-3; TCRdb returns TRBD2, unconfirmable since there is no DNA. Germline V lookup: CDR1 LNHNV, CDR2 YYDKDF (reference sequence). The CDR3 contains 16 residues. CDR3 loop: CATSRERAGGADTQYF.

This chain joins TRBV5-5 and TRBJ2-7. The germline gives CDR1 SGHKS, CDR2 YYEKEE (reference sequence). The CDR3 has 14 residues. The CDR3 protein is CASSLASGPHEQYF.

The chain recombines TRBV5-6 with TRBJ2-4; the TRBD1 assignment by TCRdb is unverifiable without DNA. Germline values: CDR1 SGHDT, CDR2 YYEEEE. The CDR3 is 15 residues long. The CDR3 spells CASSLWRGAKNIQYF.

V gene TRBV5-5 combines with J gene TRBJ1-1. The CDR3 contains 13 residues. The germline V gene encodes CDR1 SGHKS and CDR2 YYEKEE (reference sequence). The CDR3 is CASSLVLDTEAFF.

This chain joins TRBV29-1 and TRBJ2-5; TCRdb selects TRBD1, and the lack of DNA leaves this call unchecked. The CDR3 contains 15 residues. Per the germline V gene, CDR1 is SQVTM and CDR2 is ANQGSEA. The CDR3 loop is CSVEGRTAKQETQYF.

The chain recombines TRBV20-1 with TRBJ2-3; with no DNA, the TCRdb D assignment of TRBD2 cannot be verified. CDR3 length equals 14 residues. Germline CDR1 is DFQATT and CDR2 is SNEGSKA (reference sequence). CDR3 sequence reads: CSAASGGSTDTQYF.

CDR3 residues: CASSPGLEVWDEQFF. The V call is TRBV7-2, the J call TRBJ2-1; the TCRdb D gene call, TRBD2, has no DNA to confirm it. This CDR3 is built from 15 residues. CDR1 and CDR2 from the germline V gene are SGHTA and FQGNSA.